This T cell receptor beta chain was profiled in a study of cytomegalovirus exposure and HLA in healthy donors. Study-level points and caveats: A later analysis found that most CMV-associated TCR beta chains appeared HLA-restricted.

A single count supports this clone. The antigen is undetermined. The PCR employed 60 Vbeta primers together with 13 Jbeta primers. Method: immunoSEQ multiplex PCR; TCRdb's copy keeps in-frame clones and lacks some. This sample has 120,000 or so clones, with approximately 82% found just once. This CDR3 has 17 residues. Germline assignment: CDR1 MGHRA and CDR2 YSYEKL. J lost 0 bases, V lost 2 bases, and 8 bases had no gene match. The V call is TRBV4-1, the J call TRBJ2-7; 9 positions match TRBD1. Sequenced material: PBMCs. The receptor's source is a young man in good health and CMV-seropositive. This chain's CDR3 is CASSQKPGQGPSYEQYF. CDR3 in DNA: TGCGCCAGCAGCCAAAAACCGGGACAGGGTCCCTCCTACGAGCAGTACTTC.